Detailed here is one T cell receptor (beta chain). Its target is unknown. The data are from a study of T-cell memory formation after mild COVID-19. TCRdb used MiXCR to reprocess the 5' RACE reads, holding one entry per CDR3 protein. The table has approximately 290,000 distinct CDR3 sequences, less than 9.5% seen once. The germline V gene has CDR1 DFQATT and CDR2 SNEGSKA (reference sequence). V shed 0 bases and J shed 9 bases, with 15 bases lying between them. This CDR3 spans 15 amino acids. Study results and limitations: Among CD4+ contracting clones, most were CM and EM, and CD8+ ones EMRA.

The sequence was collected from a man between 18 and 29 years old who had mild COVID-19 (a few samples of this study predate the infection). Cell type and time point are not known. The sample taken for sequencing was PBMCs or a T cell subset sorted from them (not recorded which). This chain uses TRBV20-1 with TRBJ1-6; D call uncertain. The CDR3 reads CSARDIGSVSSPLHF. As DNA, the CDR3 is TGCAGTGCTAGAGATATCGGGAGTGTGAGTTCACCCCTCCACTTT.